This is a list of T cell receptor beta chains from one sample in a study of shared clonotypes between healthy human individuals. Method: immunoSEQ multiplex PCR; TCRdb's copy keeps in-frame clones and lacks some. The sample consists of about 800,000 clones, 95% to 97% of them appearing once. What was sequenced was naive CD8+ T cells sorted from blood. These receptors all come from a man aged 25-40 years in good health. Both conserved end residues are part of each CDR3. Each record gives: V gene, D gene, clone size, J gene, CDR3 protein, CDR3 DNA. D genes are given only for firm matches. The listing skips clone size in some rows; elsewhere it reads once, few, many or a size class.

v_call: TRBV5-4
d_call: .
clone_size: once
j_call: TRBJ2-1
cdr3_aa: CASSPQADNEQFF
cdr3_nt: TGTGCCAGCAGCCCACAAGCGGACAATGAGCAGTTCTTC

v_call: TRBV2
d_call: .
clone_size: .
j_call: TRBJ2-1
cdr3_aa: CASSRPVPPYNEQFF
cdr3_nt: TGTGCCAGCAGTAGACCAGTTCCCCCCTACAATGAGCAGTTCTTC

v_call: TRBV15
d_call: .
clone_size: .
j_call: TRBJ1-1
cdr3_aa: CATSRDLPPGNTEAFF
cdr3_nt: TGTGCCACCAGCAGAGATCTCCCCCCGGGGAACACTGAAGCTTTCTTT

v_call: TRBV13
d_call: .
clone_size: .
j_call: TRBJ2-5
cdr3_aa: CASSWKGASGKEETQYF
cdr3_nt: TGTGCCAGCAGCTGGAAGGGGGCTAGCGGAAAGGAGGAGACCCAGTACTTC

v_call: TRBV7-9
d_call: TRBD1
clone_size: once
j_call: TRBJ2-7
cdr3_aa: CASGFQPGQGAYEQYF
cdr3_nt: TGTGCCAGCGGGTTCCAGCCGGGACAGGGGGCCTACGAGCAGTACTTC

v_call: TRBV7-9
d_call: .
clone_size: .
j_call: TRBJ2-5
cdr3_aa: CASSLAGRGRETQYF
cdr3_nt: TGTGCCAGCAGCTTAGCAGGAAGGGGGAGAGAGACCCAGTACTTC

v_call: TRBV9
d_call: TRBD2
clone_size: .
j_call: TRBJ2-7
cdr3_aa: CASSATSGSSYEQYF
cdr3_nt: TGTGCCAGCAGCGCGACTAGCGGGAGCTCCTACGAGCAGTACTTC

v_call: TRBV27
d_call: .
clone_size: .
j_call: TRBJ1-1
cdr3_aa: CASSLSLGAKAFF
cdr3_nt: TGTGCCAGCAGTTTATCGTTGGGGGCCAAAGCTTTCTTT

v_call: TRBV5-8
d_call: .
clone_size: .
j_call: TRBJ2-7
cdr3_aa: CASSLVQDFYEQYF
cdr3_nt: TGTGCCAGCAGCTTGGTACAGGATTTCTACGAGCAGTACTTC

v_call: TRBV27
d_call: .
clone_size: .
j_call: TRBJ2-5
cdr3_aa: CASTHTGDVQETQYF
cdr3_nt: TGTGCCAGCACTCACACCGGGGACGTACAAGAGACCCAGTACTTC